These 23 T cell receptor beta chains share one sample of origin, sequenced in a study of blood T cell repertoires in COVID-19. Libraries were prepared by immunoSEQ multiplex PCR; TCRdb keeps only in-frame clonotypes and omits some of them. The sample lists hundreds of thousands of clones; around 80% were seen once. Sequencing was carried out using PBMCs or T cells enriched from blood (not recorded which). Every receptor here comes from a man aged 40-55 years who had been exposed to COVID-19.

This chain connects TRBV5-6 to TRBJ2-5; TRBD2 matches 14 bases. Trimming took 5 bases from V and 5 from J; bases not matched to a gene: 2. The CDR3 is made up of 14 amino acids. The V gene's germline CDR1 is SGHDT and CDR2 YYEEEE. CDR3 protein: CASRTSGRGETQYF. The CDR3 DNA follows: TGTGCCAGCAGGACTAGCGGGAGGGGTGAGACCCAGTACTTC.

This rearrangement joins TRBV27 to TRBJ2-7, with D maybe TRBD1 (6 bases). Trimming shortened V by 3 bases and J by 3 bases, and 15 bases separated the two germline ends. This CDR3 comprises 15 residues. Looked up from germline, CDR1 is MNHEY and CDR2 is SMNVEV (reference sequence). CDR3 loop: CASSFVGGSGYEQYF. DNA for the CDR3: TGTGCCAGCAGTTTTGTTGGGGGCTCGGGCTACGAGCAGTACTTC.

The V and J genes are TRBV28 and TRBJ2-2; TRBD1 aligns across 8 bases. This CDR3 region has 14 residues. From germline, CDR1 is MDHEN and CDR2 SYDVKM. J lost 1 base, V lost 11 bases, and 6 bases had no gene match. This chain's CDR3 is CAGRGTGNTGELFF. CDR3 sequence (DNA): TGTGCCGGACGGGGGACAGGGAACACCGGGGAGCTGTTTTTT.

This clone was counted once. This chain uses TRBV19 with TRBJ1-5; 10 nucleotides match TRBD1. Trimming removed 7 bases from V and 5 bases from J; junction bases left unmatched: 11. Looked up from germline, CDR1 is LNHDA and CDR2 is SQIVND (reference sequence). The CDR3 consists of 16 residues. Written as DNA, the CDR3 is TGTGCCAGTATGGCCTCTAGGGGACAGGGGCATCAGCCCCAGCATTTT. This encodes CASMASRGQGHQPQHF.

The V gene is TRBV19, the J gene TRBJ1-2, with 7 bases lining up with TRBD1. In germline, CDR1 is LNHDA, CDR2 SQIVND (reference sequence). The CDR3 totals 15 residues. Losses at the gene ends were 6 bases for V and 6 bases for J; bases not matched to a gene: 13. The CDR3 spells CASRRTQGVQDGYTF. The CDR3 nucleotides read TGTGCCAGTAGGAGGACCCAGGGGGTCCAGGATGGCTACACCTTC.

The chain links TRBV9 to TRBJ2-5, with 9 bases matching TRBD1. CDR3 size: 15 residues. The V and J ends lost 0 bases and 5 bases, in that order; junction bases with no gene match: 5. Germline V CDR1 and CDR2: SGDLS, YYNGEE. The CDR3 DNA follows: TGTGCCAGCAGCGTAGGGGACAGGGATCGGGAGACCCAGTACTTC. It is translated as CASSVGDRDRETQYF.

This chain links TRBV7-9 with TRBJ1-1; a possible D gene is TRBD1 (5 bases). Trimming shortened V by 9 bases and J by 0 bases, and 20 bases separated the two germline ends. Looked up from germline, CDR1 is SEHNR and CDR2 is FQNEAQ (reference sequence). There are 16 residues in the CDR3. The CDR3 loop is CASEPTYRQLNTEAFF. Here the CDR3 DNA reads TGTGCCAGTGAACCCACCTACCGACAGTTGAACACTGAAGCTTTCTTT.

The chain is built from TRBV19 and TRBJ2-3; 9 bases are a match to TRBD2. The germline gives CDR1 LNHDA, CDR2 SQIVND (reference sequence). The CDR3 length is 14 residues. After removal of 7 bases from V and 1 base from J, the junction contained 3 bases not matched to a gene. CDR3 bases: TGTGCCAGTATGCGGGAGGGGGGCACAGATACGCAGTATTTT. Translation: CASMREGGTDTQYF.

V and J are TRBV10-2 and TRBJ2-7; 13 bases are shared with TRBD2. The CDR3 contains 12 residues. The trim removed 10 bases at V and 6 bases at J, leaving 3 bases unmatched. Germline CDR1 and CDR2: WSHSY and SAAADI. This CDR3 reads CATRLAGGEQYF. In DNA form, the CDR3 reads TGCGCCACGAGACTAGCGGGAGGCGAGCAGTACTTC.

J is TRBJ2-1 and V is TRBV2, with 7 bases fitting TRBD2. The V gene end was trimmed by 10 bases and the J gene end by 9 bases; junction bases not matched to a gene: 18. The germline V gene has CDR1 SNHLY and CDR2 FYNNEI. The CDR3 sequence is 15 residues long. CDR3 loop: CATQGIAGGRSEQFF. CDR3 coding DNA: TGTGCCACCCAAGGGATAGCGGGTGGTAGAAGTGAGCAGTTCTTC.

CDR3 in amino acids: CASSQEGPSGSYYEQYF. Written as DNA, the CDR3 is TGCGCCAGCAGCCAAGAAGGCCCGTCGGGTTCCTACTACGAGCAGTACTTC. The rearrangement joins TRBV4-1 to TRBJ2-7; D call uncertain. Germline CDR1 is MGHRA and CDR2 is YSYEKL. V was trimmed by 0 bases and J by 3 bases, leaving 18 bases between them. This CDR3 is built from 17 residues.

This clone was recorded a few times. The genes are TRBV2 and TRBJ1-2; D remains ambiguous. In germline, CDR1 is SNHLY, CDR2 FYNNEI. The CDR3 has 15 amino acids. V was shortened by 2 bases and J by 4 bases, with 14 bases between the two germline ends. The CDR3 is CASSETPVPGYGYTF. DNA of the CDR3: TGTGCCAGCAGTGAAACTCCGGTTCCGGGCTATGGCTACACCTTC.

The chain carries TRBV2 and TRBJ1-2; D is possibly TRBD1 (6 bases). Germline-derived CDR1 and CDR2 are SNHLY and FYNNEI. V lost 5 bases and J lost 6, with 13 bases in between. The CDR3 is 13 amino acids. CDR3 DNA: TGTGCCAGCAGTACTACAGGGATTGATGGCTACACCTTC. This codes for CASSTTGIDGYTF.

The V call is TRBV4-1, the J call TRBJ2-1; D might be TRBD2 (5 bases). Germline-derived CDR1 and CDR2 are MGHRA and YSYEKL. Trimming removed 4 bases at V and 5 bases at J, with 18 bases between. The CDR3 runs 16 residues. The CDR3 sequence: CASSLPPAGRDNEQFF. CDR3 DNA: TGCGCCAGCAGCCTTCCACCTGCGGGTAGGGACAATGAGCAGTTCTTC.

This rearrangement joins TRBV27 to TRBJ2-5; tentative D call: TRBD2 (5 bases). This CDR3 is 13 amino acids long. Germline CDR1 reads MNHEY; CDR2 reads SMNVEV (reference sequence). The germline V and J ends were trimmed by 8 bases and 2 bases, with 12 bases remaining between them. For the CDR3, the DNA is TGTGCCAGCGGAGAGGGCAATCAAGAGACCCAGTACTTC. It translates to CASGEGNQETQYF.

This clone has a single count. The chain employs TRBV20-1 and TRBJ2-3; no clear D. V was trimmed by 4 bases and J by 7 bases, leaving 6 bases between them. The CDR3 sequence is 10 residues long. Looked up from germline, CDR1 is DFQATT and CDR2 is SNEGSKA (reference sequence). CDR3 protein: CSAKQNTQYF. The CDR3 DNA sequence: TGCAGTGCTAAACAAAATACGCAGTATTTT.

The chain carries TRBV5-1 and TRBJ1-5; tentatively, D is TRBD1 (6 bases). CDR3 length: 13 amino acids. V lost 1 base, J lost 4 bases, and 6 bases lay in between. The germline CDR1 and CDR2 sequences are SGHRS and YFSETQ. The CDR3 spells CASSLRGNQPQHF. The CDR3 nucleotides read TGCGCCAGCAGCTTGAGGGGGAATCAGCCCCAGCATTTT.

V is TRBV7-2 and J is TRBJ2-3, with 7 bases identical to TRBD2. The germline V gene encodes CDR1 SGHTA and CDR2 FQGNSA. The CDR3 runs to 18 residues. The V gene end was trimmed by 2 bases and the J gene end by 2 bases; junction bases not matched to a gene: 13. The CDR3 spells CASSLPSLAITLTDTQYF. The CDR3 bases are TGTGCCAGCAGCTTACCCTCACTAGCGATAACTCTCACAGATACGCAGTATTTT.

The CDR3 bases are TGTGCCAGCAGATATATAGGGGGCGCGGGTGGCTACACCTTC. It yields the protein CASRYIGGAGGYTF. The chain employs TRBV27 and TRBJ1-2, with 7 bases matching TRBD1. The germline CDR1 and CDR2 sequences are MNHEY and SMNVEV (reference sequence). Germline trimming cut 6 bases from V and 7 bases from J; bases unmatched to any gene: 11. There are 14 residues in the CDR3.

The CDR3 protein is CASSMSSGRAGEQYF. The CDR3 region has the DNA TGTGCCAGTAGTATGTCTAGCGGGAGGGCGGGCGAGCAGTACTTC. The chain carries TRBV19 and TRBJ2-7; TRBD2 matches at 12 bases. Looked up from germline, CDR1 is LNHDA and CDR2 is SQIVND (reference sequence). This CDR3 region has 15 residues. J lost 6 bases, V lost 3 bases, and 6 bases had no gene match.

This clone has more than one count but fewer than ten. The chain recombines TRBV11-2 with TRBJ1-1; no reliable D call. The germline V gene encodes CDR1 SGHAT and CDR2 FQNNGV. The CDR3 contains 13 residues. Trimming removed 5 bases at V and 8 bases at J, with 15 bases between. The CDR3 spells CASSQDGGLEAFF. CDR3 nucleotide sequence: TGTGCCAGCAGCCAGGACGGAGGTTTAGAAGCTTTCTTT.

The CDR3 sequence: CATSDRVGTQYF. DNA for the CDR3: TGTGCCACCAGCGACAGGGTCGGTACGCAGTATTTT. The chain joins TRBV24-1 to TRBJ2-3; 7 positions agree with TRBD1. Germline V lookup: CDR1 KGHDR, CDR2 SFDVKD. The junction had 5 bases not matched to a gene; V was cut back by 7 bases and J by 8 bases. The CDR3 sequence is 12 residues long.

This clone was counted between two and nine times. Here the CDR3 reads CASSLVFGQRFLGTIYF. The CDR3 DNA reads TGTGCCAGCAGCTTAGTCTTCGGACAGAGGTTTCTTGGCACCATATATTTT. This chain uses TRBV7-8 with TRBJ1-3; possibly TRBD1 for D (6 bases). The CDR3 is made up of 17 amino acids. V was clipped by 1 base and J by 9 bases, with 22 bases between them. CDR1 SGHVS and CDR2 FQNEAQ come from the germline V gene.